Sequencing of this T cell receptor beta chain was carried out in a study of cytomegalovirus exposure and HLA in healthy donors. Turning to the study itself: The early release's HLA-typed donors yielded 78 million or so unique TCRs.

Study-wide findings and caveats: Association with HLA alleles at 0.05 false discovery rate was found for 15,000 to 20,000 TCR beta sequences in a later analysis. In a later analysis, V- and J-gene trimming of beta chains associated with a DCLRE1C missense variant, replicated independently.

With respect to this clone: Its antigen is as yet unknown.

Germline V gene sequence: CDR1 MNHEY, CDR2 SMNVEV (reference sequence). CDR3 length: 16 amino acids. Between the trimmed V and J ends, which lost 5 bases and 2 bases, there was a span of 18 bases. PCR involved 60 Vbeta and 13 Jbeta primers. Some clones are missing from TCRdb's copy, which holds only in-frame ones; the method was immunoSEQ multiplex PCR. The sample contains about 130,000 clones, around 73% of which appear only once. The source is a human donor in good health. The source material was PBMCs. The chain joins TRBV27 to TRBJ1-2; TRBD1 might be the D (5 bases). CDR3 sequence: CASSPSGGETNYGYTF. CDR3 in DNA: TGTGCCAGCAGTCCATCAGGAGGGGAGACCAACTATGGCTACACCTTC.